The 27 T cell receptor beta chains in this list originate from one sample, sequenced in a study of CD8+CD57+ T cells in acquired aplastic anemia. Patients selected for sequencing had displayed CD8+CD57+ cell expansion by flow cytometry. The template for TCR beta VDJ and CDR3 sequence profiling was genomic DNA. Each CDR3 protein is one row after TCRdb ran MiXCR on the reads. The sample consists of roughly 280,000 distinct CDR3 sequences, approximately 57% of them appearing once. Sample: sorted CD4+, CD8+, or CD8+CD57+ T cells (not recorded which) from PBMCs. All receptors come from a human donor with aplastic anemia.

The chain recombines TRBV6-5 with TRBJ1-3, with 7 bases that match TRBD1. V trimming: 6 bases; J trimming: 0 bases; junction bases outside the gene matches: 11. The CDR3 contains 17 residues. Germline V gene data show CDR1 as MNHEY and CDR2 as SVGAGI. The DNA for the CDR3 is TGTGCCAGCAGACAAGGGCCAGGGGGAGCCTCTGGAAACACCATATATTTT. The encoded protein is CASRQGPGGASGNTIYF.

The chain links TRBV5-1 to TRBJ2-2; TRBD1 aligns across 7 bases. CDR3 length: 16 residues. The germline V gene encodes CDR1 SGHRS and CDR2 YFSETQ. After removal of 0 bases from V and 3 bases from J, the junction contained 5 bases not matched to a gene. The CDR3 DNA follows: TGCGCCAGCAGCTTGGAGGGGACAGTATACACCGGGGAGCTGTTTTTT. This translates into CASSLEGTVYTGELFF. The variable domain in full, with the rest retrieved from reference TRBV5-1 and TRBJ2-2, is KAGVTQTPRYLIKTRGQQVTLSCSPISGHRSVSWYQQTPGQGLQFLFEYFSETQRNKGNFPGRFSGRQFSNSRSEMNVSTLELGDSALYLCASSLEGTVYTGELFFGEGSRLTVL.

The chain employs TRBV20-1 and TRBJ1-2; no clear D gene. The CDR3 extends over 11 amino acids. V dropped 1 base and J dropped 8 bases, with 8 bases sitting between them. Germline values: CDR1 DFQATT, CDR2 SNEGSKA (reference sequence). CDR3 coding DNA: TGCAGTGCTAGAGTTGGGCAGGGCTACACCTTC. It encodes CSARVGQGYTF.

This clonotype showed up many times. The chain has TRBV29-1 and TRBJ2-7; 9 nucleotides align to TRBD2. The J segment lost 1 base and the V segment lost 2 bases, leaving 9 bases of the junction unmatched. The CDR3 has 16 amino acids. The germline V gene encodes CDR1 SQVTM and CDR2 ANQGSEA. Here the CDR3 DNA reads TGCAGCGTTGAATTTTTAGCGGGAGACCAATCCTACGAGCAGTACTTC. Protein product: CSVEFLAGDQSYEQYF.

The rearrangement links TRBV9 to TRBJ1-1; D gene uncertain. V dropped 0 bases and J dropped 5 bases, with 8 bases sitting between them. The germline V gene has CDR1 SGDLS and CDR2 YYNGEE. The CDR3 loop spans 13 amino acids. The CDR3 protein is CASSVEGRTEAFF. The CDR3 DNA is TGTGCCAGCAGCGTAGAAGGCAGGACTGAAGCTTTCTTT.

This clonotype was counted between two and nine times. The chain has TRBV7-2 and TRBJ1-1; tentative D call: TRBD1 (5 bases). The ends were cut back, 10 bases at V and 3 bases at J, with 18 bases in the middle. The CDR3 runs to 14 residues. Germline CDR1 is SGHTA and CDR2 is FQGNSA. CDR3 in amino acids: CATQPGVRDTEAFF. The CDR3 nucleotides read TGTGCCACCCAACCGGGGGTAAGGGACACTGAAGCTTTCTTT.

In the case of this clonotype: The junction and the germline gene differ at one end; a read error may be behind it. This rearrangement joins TRBV5-1 to TRBJ2-5, with 11 bases lining up with TRBD1. Germline lookup yields CDR1 SGHRS and CDR2 YFSETQ. The CDR3 spans 13 residues. The CDR3 DNA sequence: TGTGCCAGCAGCGTAGGACAGGGGGCGACCCAGTACTTC. This encodes CASSVGQGATQYF.

A single count supports this clonotype. The genes are TRBV7-8 and TRBJ2-7; tentatively, D is TRBD2 (5 bases). Trimming stripped 2 bases from V and 6 bases from J, with 17 bases between. The CDR3 loop spans 15 amino acids. The germline V gene encodes CDR1 SGHVS and CDR2 FQNEAQ. The CDR3 region is CASSLIHRGEGEQYF. DNA of the CDR3: TGTGCCAGCAGCTTAATTCATCGGGGAGAGGGCGAGCAGTACTTC.

The CDR3, as DNA: TGTGCCAGTAATCGTGTGCAATTGGGACAGCCCCAGCATTTT. Its translation: CASNRVQLGQPQHF. The chain couples TRBV19 to TRBJ1-5; D call uncertain. Trimming removed 7 bases from V and 7 bases from J, with 17 bases in between. Per germline, CDR1 LNHDA and CDR2 SQIVND (reference sequence). The CDR3 extends over 14 amino acids.

The chain has TRBV7-8 and TRBJ1-2; D remains unclear. The germline CDR1 and CDR2 sequences are SGHVS and FQNEAQ. The CDR3 has 13 residues. Trimming pared 2 bases from V and 4 bases from J, leaving 8 bases between. The CDR3 DNA is TGTGCCAGCAGCTTACTTGACACCTATGGCTACACCTTC. It translates to CASSLLDTYGYTF.

This chain joins TRBV7-9 and TRBJ2-1, with a possible D match to TRBD2 (5 bases). V was shortened by 2 bases and J by 9 bases, with 14 bases between the two germline ends. This CDR3 contains 14 residues. Germline V gives CDR1 SEHNR, CDR2 FQNEAQ (reference sequence). This CDR3 reads CASSLKRENGEQFF. The CDR3 coding sequence is TGTGCCAGCAGCTTAAAAAGGGAGAATGGTGAGCAGTTCTTC.

There are many counts of this clonotype. The chain carries TRBV12-3 or TRBV12-4 and TRBJ1-5; D gene ambiguous. The ends were cut back, 8 bases at V and 4 bases at J, with 21 bases in the middle. There are 16 residues in the CDR3. CDR3 in amino acids: CASLRPQPTPNQPQHF. CDR3 nucleotides: TGTGCCAGCTTGAGGCCCCAACCAACCCCGAATCAGCCCCAGCATTTT.

This clonotype occurred many times. The V gene is TRBV7-3, the J gene TRBJ2-2; D is uncertain. V lost 3 bases, J lost 8 bases, and 16 bases lay in between. There are 15 residues in the CDR3. Germline loops: CDR1 SGHTA, CDR2 FQGTGA. CDR3 protein: CASSFRVPHIGELFF. The DNA of the CDR3 is TGTGCCAGCAGCTTCCGGGTCCCTCATATAGGGGAGCTGTTTTTT.

This clonotype was detected only once. The chain uses TRBV20-1 and TRBJ2-1; D may correspond to TRBD1 or TRBD2 (6 bases each). The V and J ends lost 6 bases and 9 bases respectively, with 15 bases between them. The CDR3 runs to 12 residues. Germline CDR1 is DFQATT and CDR2 is SNEGSKA (reference sequence). CDR3: CSASSKGGEQFF. The CDR3 nucleotides are TGCAGTGCCAGCAGCAAGGGGGGTGAGCAGTTCTTC.

Turning to this clonotype: This clone may be a read error of a much larger clone one base away. This chain connects TRBV6-2 or TRBV6-3 to TRBJ1-3; maybe TRBD1 (5 bases). Germline assignment: CDR1 MNHEY and CDR2 SVGEGT. The CDR3 extends over 15 amino acids. CDR3 residues: CASSWDFLSGNTTYF. For the CDR3, the DNA is TGTGCCAGCAGTTGGGACTTCCTCTCTGGAAACACCACATATTTT.

This clonotype was recorded at least ten times. The rearrangement links TRBV7-3 to TRBJ1-6; 8 bases align to TRBD1. The germline CDR1 and CDR2 sequences are SGHTA and FQGTGA. After removal of 4 bases from V and 10 bases from J, the junction contained 6 bases not matched to a gene. CDR3 size: 14 residues. The CDR3 DNA is TGTGCCAGCAGCTCGACAGGGGTGGACTCACCCCTCCACTTT. Its translation is CASSSTGVDSPLHF.

This clonotype was counted many times. The genes are TRBV15 and TRBJ2-3, with 7 bases fitting TRBD2. This CDR3 is 14 amino acids long. J gave up 4 bases and V 5 bases, and 6 bases lay outside the gene matches. Germline values: CDR1 LNHNV, CDR2 YYDKDF (reference sequence). As DNA, the CDR3 is TGTGCCACCAGCGGGCGGGAGCGAGCAGATACGCAGTATTTT. Translation gives CATSGRERADTQYF.

The V call is TRBV11-2, the J call TRBJ1-1; 9 bases agree with TRBD1. This CDR3 is 14 amino acids long. V shed 3 bases and J 6 bases; nucleotides not matched to a gene: 5. CDR1 SGHAT and CDR2 FQNNGV come from the germline V gene. In DNA, the CDR3 is TGTGCCAGCAGCTTCAAACAGGGGGCGGCTGAAGCTTTCTTT. Its protein product is CASSFKQGAAEAFF.

The chain joins TRBV2 to TRBJ1-5; D call uncertain. Trimming removed 7 bases at V and 1 base at J, with 8 bases between. Germline CDR1 is SNHLY and CDR2 is FYNNEI. This CDR3 is built from 13 residues. The CDR3 is CASTVQSNQPQHF. The CDR3 DNA sequence: TGTGCCAGCACCGTACAGAGCAATCAGCCCCAGCATTTT. The full variable domain, with the rest looked up from reference TRBV2 and TRBJ1-5, is EPEVTQTPSHQVTQMGQEVILRCVPISNHLYFYWYRQILGQKVEFLVSFYNNEISEKSEIFDDQFSVERPDGSNFTLKIRSTKLEDSAMYFCASTVQSNQPQHFGDGTRLSIL.

The chain joins TRBV10-3 to TRBJ1-2; 7 bases fit TRBD1. Germline V lookup: CDR1 ENHRY, CDR2 SYGVKD. Trimming took 0 bases from V and 4 from J; bases not matched to a gene: 8. The CDR3 has 16 amino acids. The CDR3 reads CAISESPGGGGYGYTF. DNA for the CDR3: TGTGCCATCAGTGAGTCTCCAGGGGGTGGGGGCTATGGCTACACCTTC.

This chain uses TRBV12-3 or TRBV12-4 with TRBJ2-1; unclear D gene. This CDR3 region has 13 residues. V was clipped by 0 bases and J by 9 bases, with 9 bases between them. The CDR3 DNA reads as TGTGCCAGCAGTTTAGCGTCTGCTAGTGAGCAGTTCTTC. Translating it yields CASSLASASEQFF.

The chain has TRBV13 and TRBJ2-3; D could derive from TRBD1 or TRBD2 (5 bases each). V lost 8 bases, J lost 4 bases, and 16 bases lay in between. CDR3 length equals 14 residues. Germline V gene sequence: CDR1 PRHDT, CDR2 FYEKMQ (reference sequence). In DNA, the CDR3 is TGTGCCAGCGTTAGGGGCCGGGGCCCAGATACGCAGTATTTT. It codes for CASVRGRGPDTQYF.

There are many counts of this clonotype. This chain links TRBV18 with TRBJ1-2; 9 bases line up with TRBD1. CDR3 size: 14 residues. Germline V gene sequence: CDR1 KGHSH, CDR2 LQKENI. V trimming: 2 bases; J trimming: 4 bases; junction bases outside the gene matches: 2. The CDR3 here is CASSPGTGIYGYTF. The CDR3 DNA is TGTGCCAGCTCACCAGGGACAGGGATCTATGGCTACACCTTC.

The CDR3: CASSQDEGRPNYGYTF. The CDR3 DNA is TGCGCCAGCAGCCAAGATGAGGGTCGTCCTAACTATGGCTACACCTTC. The chain couples TRBV4-1 to TRBJ1-2; no firm D call. The germline V gene encodes CDR1 MGHRA and CDR2 YSYEKL. Between the trimmed V and J ends, which lost 0 bases and 0 bases, there was a span of 11 bases. This CDR3 contains 16 residues.

This clonotype was seen a single time. One junction end disagrees with the germline gene, perhaps due to a read error. The chain joins TRBV3-1 to TRBJ1-1; no reliable D call. CDR3 length: 12 amino acids. Germline V gives CDR1 LGHDT, CDR2 YNNKEL (reference sequence). CDR3 amino acids: CASSRSNTKAFF. CDR3 bases: TGTGCCAGCAGCCGGTCGAACACTAAAGCTTTCTTT. The complete variable domain, with remaining parts taken from reference TRBV3-1 and TRBJ1-1, reads DTAVSQTPKYLVTQMGNDKSIKCEQNLGHDTMYWYKQDSKKFLKIMFSYNNKELIINETVPNRFSPKSPDKAHLNLHINSLELGDSAVYFCASSRSNTKAFFGQGTRLTVV.

The chain combines TRBV7-9 with TRBJ1-5; D is perhaps TRBD1 (5 bases). There are 16 residues in the CDR3. Looked up from germline, CDR1 is SEHNR and CDR2 is FQNEAQ (reference sequence). Trimming shortened V by 5 bases and J by 2 bases, and 16 bases separated the two germline ends. The CDR3 DNA is TGTGCCAGCAGCCCCCCCGGGCAGGGCGGCAATCAGCCCCAGCATTTT. As protein: CASSPPGQGGNQPQHF.

The genes are TRBV18 and TRBJ2-6, with TRBD1 matching 12 bases. The germline V gene has CDR1 KGHSH and CDR2 LQKENI. This CDR3 has 20 residues. Trimming removed 4 bases from V and 0 bases from J; junction bases left unmatched: 10. The CDR3 DNA sequence: TGTGCCAGCTCACTTACCGGGACAGGGGGCTTCTCCTCTGGGGCCAACGTCCTGACTTTC. Translated: CASSLTGTGGFSSGANVLTF.